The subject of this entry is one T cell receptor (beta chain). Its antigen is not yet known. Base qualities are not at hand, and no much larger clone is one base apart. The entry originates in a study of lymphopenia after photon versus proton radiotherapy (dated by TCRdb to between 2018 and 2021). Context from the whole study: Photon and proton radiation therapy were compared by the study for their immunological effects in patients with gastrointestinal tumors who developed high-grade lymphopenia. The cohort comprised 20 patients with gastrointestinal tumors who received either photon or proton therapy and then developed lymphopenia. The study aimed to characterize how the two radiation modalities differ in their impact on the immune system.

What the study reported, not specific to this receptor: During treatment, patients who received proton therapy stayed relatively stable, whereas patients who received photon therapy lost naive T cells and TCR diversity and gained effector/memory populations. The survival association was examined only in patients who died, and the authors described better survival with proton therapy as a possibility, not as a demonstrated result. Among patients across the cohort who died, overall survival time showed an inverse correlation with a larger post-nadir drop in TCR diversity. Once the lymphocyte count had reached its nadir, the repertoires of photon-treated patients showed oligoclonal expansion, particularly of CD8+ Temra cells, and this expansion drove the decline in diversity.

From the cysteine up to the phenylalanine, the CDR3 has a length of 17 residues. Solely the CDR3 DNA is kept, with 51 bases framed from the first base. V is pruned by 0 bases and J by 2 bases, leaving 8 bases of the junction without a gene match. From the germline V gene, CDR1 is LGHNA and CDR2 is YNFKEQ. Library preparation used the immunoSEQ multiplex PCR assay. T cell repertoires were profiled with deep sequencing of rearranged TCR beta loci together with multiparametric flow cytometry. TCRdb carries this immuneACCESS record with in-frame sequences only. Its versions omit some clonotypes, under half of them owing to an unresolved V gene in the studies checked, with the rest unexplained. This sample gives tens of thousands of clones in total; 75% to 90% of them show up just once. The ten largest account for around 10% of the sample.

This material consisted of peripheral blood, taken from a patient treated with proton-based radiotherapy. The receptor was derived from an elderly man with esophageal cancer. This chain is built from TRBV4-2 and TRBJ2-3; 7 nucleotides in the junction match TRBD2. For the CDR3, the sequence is CASSQEGAGEYTDTQYF. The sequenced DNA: TGTGCCAGCAGCCAAGAAGGGGCGGGGGAATACACAGATACGCAGTATTTT.